This T cell receptor (beta chain) is from a study of blood T cell repertoires in COVID-19. Clones were sequenced by immunoSEQ multiplex PCR, and TCRdb holds only the in-frame ones, with some missing. The data hold around 190,000 clones, with roughly 84% observed a single time. V was pared by 4 bases and J by 3 bases, with 6 bases of the junction left unmatched. CDR3 length: 14 residues. Germline V gene data show CDR1 as SEHNR and CDR2 as FQNEAQ (reference sequence). The TCR sequence derives from a human donor in a cohort sampled during active COVID-19. Sequenced sample: peripheral blood. The rearrangement links TRBV7-9 to TRBJ2-7; 7 positions agree with TRBD2. The CDR3 loop reads CASSSWPGGYEQYF. In DNA form, the CDR3 reads TGTGCCAGCAGCTCCTGGCCGGGGGGCTACGAGCAGTACTTC.